A selection of T cell receptor beta chains follows, all from one sample in a study of blood T cell repertoires in COVID-19. Sequencing used immunoSEQ multiplex PCR; TCRdb keeps in-frame clones, though not all of them. The sample lists approximately 100,000 clones; 80% to 90% were seen once. Sequencing was performed on peripheral blood. These receptors were taken from a woman of 80 years or more with acute or convalescent COVID-19. The CDR3 runs from the conserved cysteine through the conserved F or W. D genes are given only for firm matches. Only some rows state a clone size, as once, few, many or a class for expanded clones.

>TRBJ2-3|TRBV5-1|TRBD2|NA
TGCGCCAGCAGCTTGGGGTCGACTAGCGGGGGTCGCACAGATACGCAGTATTTT
CASSLGSTSGGRTDTQYF
>TRBJ1-2|TRBV2|NA|once
TGTGCCAGCAGTGATACGACAGTCGACAGGATCTATGGCTACACCTTC
CASSDTTVDRIYGYTF
>TRBJ1-6|TRBV7-6|TRBD1|NA
TGTGCCAGCAGCCGACAGGGGCCGGGGAATTCACCCCTCCACTTT
CASSRQGPGNSPLHF
>TRBJ1-2|TRBV2|NA|NA
TGTGCCAGCAGTGAGGTTTGGGGGGATGGCTACACCTTC
CASSEVWGDGYTF
>TRBJ1-6|TRBV9|NA|NA
TGTGCCAGCAGCGTAGTCGACAGCGACAATTCACCCCTCCACTTT
CASSVVDSDNSPLHF
>TRBJ1-2|TRBV29-1|NA|NA
TGCAGCGTTGAAGATCGGCGGGAAGCTCTCTATGGCTACACCTTC
CSVEDRREALYGYTF
>TRBJ1-1|TRBV18|NA|NA
TGTGCCAGCTCACAACAGGTTGACATGAACACTGAAGCTTTCTTT
CASSQQVDMNTEAFF
>TRBJ2-1|TRBV2|TRBD2|NA
TGTGCCAGCAGCCCGACTAGCGGGGGATTTTACAATGAGCAGTTCTTC
CASSPTSGGFYNEQFF
>TRBJ2-3|TRBV29-1|TRBD2|NA
TGCAGCGTTGAAGATTTGACTAGCGGGGTCCCAGATACGCAGTATTTT
CSVEDLTSGVPDTQYF
>TRBJ2-2|TRBV19|NA|NA
TGTGCCAGTAGTACAGGGATTGTGAACACCGGGGAGCTGTTTTTT
CASSTGIVNTGELFF
>TRBJ2-1|TRBV7-9|TRBD2|NA
TGTGCCAGCAGCTTACCGAGCGGGGGGATCTACAATGAGCAGTTCTTC
CASSLPSGGIYNEQFF
>TRBJ1-3|TRBV9|TRBD1|NA
TGTGCCAGCAGCCCCCGGACAGGGGGTGGAAACACCATATATTTT
CASSPRTGGGNTIYF
>TRBJ1-2|TRBV18|NA|NA
TGTGCCAGCTCAACCGACTTCTGGGTCCGTGGCTACACCTTC
CASSTDFWVRGYTF
>TRBJ1-1|TRBV12-1|NA|NA
TGTGCCAGCAGCTTTCAAGGGGGCACTGAAGCTTTCTTT
CASSFQGGTEAFF
>TRBJ1-2|TRBV4-1|NA|NA
TGCGCCAGCAGCCAAGACGCTAGGATCGAACCACAAAACTTC
CASSQDARIEPQNF
>TRBJ1-1|TRBV11-2|NA|NA
TGTGCCAGCTCCAGCGCGGGGGGGAACACTGAAGCTTTCTTT
CASSSAGGNTEAFF
>TRBJ2-5|TRBV20-1|NA|NA
TGCAGTGCTTATTACAGGGAGACCCAGTACTTC
CSAYYRETQYF
>TRBJ2-3|TRBV6-2/TRBV6-3|TRBD1|few
TGTGCCAGCAGTAATGCCGGGACAGGGAAACTATTTCGAAGCACAGATACGCAGTATTTT
CASSNAGTGKLFRSTDTQYF
>TRBJ2-5|TRBV13|TRBD2|NA
TGTGCCAGCAGTCCAGGGAGGGCTAGCGGGGAGACCCAGTACTTC
CASSPGRASGETQYF
>TRBJ2-7|TRBV2|NA|once
TGTGCCAGCAGTGAAGGGACCGGGATCCCCTACGAGCAGTACTTC
CASSEGTGIPYEQYF
>TRBJ1-5|TRBV19|TRBD1|NA
TGTGCCAGTAGTACTGAGACAGGGTGGAATCAGCCCCAGCATTTT
CASSTETGWNQPQHF
>TRBJ2-2|TRBV5-8|TRBD1|NA
TGTGCCAGCAGCTCACGACAGGGGAAATCCACCGGGGAGCTGTTTTTT
CASSSRQGKSTGELFF
>TRBJ2-3|TRBV7-9|TRBD2|NA
TGTTCCACTCGGCGGCTAGCGGTAGCAGATACGCAGTATTTT
CSTRRLAVADTQYF
>TRBJ2-7|TRBV19|NA|NA
TGTGCCAGTAGTCTTGGACCTAGGGGCTACGAGCAGTACTTC
CASSLGPRGYEQYF
>TRBJ1-2|TRBV30|NA|NA
TGTGCCTGGATTAAAGGGGAAACTAACTATGGCTACACCTTC
CAWIKGETNYGYTF
>TRBJ2-2|TRBV10-3|NA|few
TGTGCCATCAGTGAGACAGGGTACGAGTTTACGGAGCTGTTTTTT
CAISETGYEFTELFF
>TRBJ2-1|TRBV7-9|TRBD1|NA
TGTGCCAGCAGCTCCAAGTCCCGGGACAGGGGCCACCTGCAGTTCTTC
CASSSKSRDRGHLQFF
>TRBJ2-3|TRBV14|TRBD2|NA
TGTGCCAGCAGCCAAAGAACCGGGACTACGGATACGCAGTATTTT
CASSQRTGTTDTQYF
>TRBJ1-2|TRBV6-1|TRBD1|NA
TGTGCCAGCAGTGTAGCAGGGGGCGACTATGGCTACACCTTC
CASSVAGGDYGYTF
>TRBJ2-1|TRBV23-1|NA|NA
TGCGCCAGCAGTCACCTCCTTCTCGGTCGCCTCCCCTACAATGAGCAGTTCTTC
CASSHLLLGRLPYNEQFF
>TRBJ2-3|TRBV19|NA|NA
TGTGCCAGTAGTATAGACGCGGCAGATACGCAGTATTTT
CASSIDAADTQYF
>TRBJ2-7|TRBV6-1|TRBD1|NA
TGTGCCAGCAGTGATACCCCGGGACAGGTGAGCTCCTACGAGCAGTACTTC
CASSDTPGQVSSYEQYF
>TRBJ1-6|TRBV7-9|NA|NA
TGTGCCAGCAGCTTCCCGGGTCCCGGTTCACCCCTCCACTTT
CASSFPGPGSPLHF
>TRBJ1-5|TRBV28|NA|NA
TGTGCCAGCAGTTTTTCCCAGGATAGCAATCAGCCCCAGCATTTT
CASSFSQDSNQPQHF
>TRBJ1-1|TRBV6-5|NA|once
TGTGCCAGCAGTCTCACGGGGTCGGGCACTGAAGCTTTCTTT
CASSLTGSGTEAFF
>TRBJ2-2|TRBV11-2|NA|NA
TGTGCCAGCAGCTTTGATGGCACCAGAACCGGGGAGCTGTTTTTT
CASSFDGTRTGELFF
>TRBJ1-4|TRBV6-2/TRBV6-3|NA|NA
TGTGCCAGCAGTTCTGTCAGAAGTAATGAAAAACTGTTTTTT
CASSSVRSNEKLFF
>TRBJ1-5|TRBV7-9|NA|NA
TGTGCCAGCAGCCGTTTAGCAGATCAGCCCCAGCATTTT
CASSRLADQPQHF
>TRBJ1-6|TRBV28|NA|NA
TGTGCCAGCAGTCCACAGACGGCAAGCTCCTATAATTCACCCCTCCACTTT
CASSPQTASSYNSPLHF
>TRBJ2-7|TRBV7-6|NA|NA
TGTGCCAGCAGCTCCCGCGCCTTCTCCTACGAGCAGTACTTC
CASSSRAFSYEQYF
>TRBJ1-6|TRBV15|NA|NA
TGTGCCACCAGCGGGACATTAAATTCACCCCTCCACTTT
CATSGTLNSPLHF
>TRBJ1-1|TRBV25-1|NA|NA
TGTGCCAGCAGTGAACCCGGGGGAATCACTGAAGCTTTCTTT
CASSEPGGITEAFF
>TRBJ1-1|TRBV14|NA|once
TGTGCCAGCAGCCAAGATACGGAGGTGTTTGGAGCTTTCTTT
CASSQDTEVFGAFF
>TRBJ2-7|TRBV12-3/TRBV12-4|NA|NA
TGTGCCAGCAGGTACTCCGGAGTTGGCGGGCAGTACTTC
CASRYSGVGGQYF
>TRBJ2-4|TRBV2|NA|NA
TGTGCCAGCAGTGAATCAGGGGTAGCCAAAAACATTCAGTACTTC
CASSESGVAKNIQYF
>TRBJ1-1|TRBV5-1|TRBD1|once
TGCGCCAGCAGCACGGGGACAGGGGGAGGGAACACTGAAGCTTTCTTT
CASSTGTGGGNTEAFF
>TRBJ1-6|TRBV7-6|NA|NA
TGTGCCAGCAGCTTAGCCCCCCGATCGGGGAAGGATTCACCCCTCCACTTT
CASSLAPRSGKDSPLHF
>TRBJ2-7|TRBV9|NA|once
TGTGCCAGCAGCGCTCACGGGACTGGAGGGGCCTACGAGCAGTACTTC
CASSAHGTGGAYEQYF
>TRBJ1-4|TRBV28|NA|few
TGTGCCAGCAGTTCGGCCAGGGCCGAGAATGAAAAACTGTTTTTT
CASSSARAENEKLFF
>TRBJ2-1|TRBV5-1|TRBD2|NA
TGCGCCAGCAGCTTGGCTAGCGGTTCCTACAATGAGCAGTTCTTC
CASSLASGSYNEQFF
>TRBJ2-7|TRBV30|NA|NA
TGTGCCTGGGGTGGGTTTCAGGGGTACGAGCAGTACTTC
CAWGGFQGYEQYF
>TRBJ1-6|TRBV9|NA|once
TGTGCCAGCAGCCCCGGACAATCCTATAATTCACCCCTCCACTTT
CASSPGQSYNSPLHF